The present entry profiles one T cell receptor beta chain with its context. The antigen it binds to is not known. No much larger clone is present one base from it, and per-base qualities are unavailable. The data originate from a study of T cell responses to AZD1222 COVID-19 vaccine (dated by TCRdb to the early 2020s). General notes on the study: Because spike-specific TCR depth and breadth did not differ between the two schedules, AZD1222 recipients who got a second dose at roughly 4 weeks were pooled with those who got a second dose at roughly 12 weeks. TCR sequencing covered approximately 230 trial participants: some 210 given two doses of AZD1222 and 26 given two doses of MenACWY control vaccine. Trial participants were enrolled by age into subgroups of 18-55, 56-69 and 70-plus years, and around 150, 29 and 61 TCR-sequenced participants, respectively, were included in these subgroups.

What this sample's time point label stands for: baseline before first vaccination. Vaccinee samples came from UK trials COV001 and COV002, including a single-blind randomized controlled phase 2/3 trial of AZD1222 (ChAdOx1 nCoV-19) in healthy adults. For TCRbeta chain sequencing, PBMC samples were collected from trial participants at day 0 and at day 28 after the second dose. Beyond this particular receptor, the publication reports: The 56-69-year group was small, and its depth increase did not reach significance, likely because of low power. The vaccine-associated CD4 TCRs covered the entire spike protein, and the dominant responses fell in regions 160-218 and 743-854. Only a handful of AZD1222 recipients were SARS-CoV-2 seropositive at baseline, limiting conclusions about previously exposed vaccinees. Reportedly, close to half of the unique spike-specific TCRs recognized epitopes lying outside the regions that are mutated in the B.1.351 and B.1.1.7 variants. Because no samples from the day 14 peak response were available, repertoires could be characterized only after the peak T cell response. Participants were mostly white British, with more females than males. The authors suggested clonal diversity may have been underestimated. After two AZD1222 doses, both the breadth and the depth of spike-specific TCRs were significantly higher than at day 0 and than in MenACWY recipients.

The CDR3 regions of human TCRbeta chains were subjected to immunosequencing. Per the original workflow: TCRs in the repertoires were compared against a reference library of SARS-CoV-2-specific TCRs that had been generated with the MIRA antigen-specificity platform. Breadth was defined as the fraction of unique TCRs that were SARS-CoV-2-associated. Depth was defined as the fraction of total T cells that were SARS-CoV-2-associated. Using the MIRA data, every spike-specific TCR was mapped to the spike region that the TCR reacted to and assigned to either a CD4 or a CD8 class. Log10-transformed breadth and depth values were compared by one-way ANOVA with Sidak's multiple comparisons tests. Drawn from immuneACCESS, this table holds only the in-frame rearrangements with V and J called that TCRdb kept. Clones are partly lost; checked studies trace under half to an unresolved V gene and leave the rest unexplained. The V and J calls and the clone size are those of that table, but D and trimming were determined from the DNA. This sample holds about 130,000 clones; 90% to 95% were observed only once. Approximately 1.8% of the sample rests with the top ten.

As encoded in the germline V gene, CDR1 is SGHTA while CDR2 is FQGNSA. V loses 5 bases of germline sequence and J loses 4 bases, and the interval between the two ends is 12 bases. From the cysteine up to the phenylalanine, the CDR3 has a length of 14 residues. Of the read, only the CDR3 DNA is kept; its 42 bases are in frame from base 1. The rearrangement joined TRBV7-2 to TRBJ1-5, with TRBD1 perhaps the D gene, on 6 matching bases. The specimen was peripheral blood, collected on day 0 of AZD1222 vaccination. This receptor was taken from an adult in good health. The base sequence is TGTGCCAGCAGCGGTACAGGGTCTAATCAGCCCCAGCATTTT. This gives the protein CASSGTGSNQPQHF.